This TCR beta chain came from a study of T cells in Graves' hyperthyroidism and ophthalmopathy. Regarding the study as a whole: A model of 13 V-J pairs discriminated ophthalmopathy from stable hyperthyroidism.

Those with hyperthyroidism were 18 to 65 years old, newly diagnosed, and ill for under 2 months. About 10 ml of fresh peripheral blood supplied the PBMCs. Germline V gene data show CDR1 as SGDLS and CDR2 as YYNGEE. The CDR3 contains 16 residues. V dropped 3 bases and J dropped 2 bases, with 14 bases sitting between them. Amplification of TCR beta CDR3 regions was performed using RNA transcripts as template. Primed by the HTBI set, a first-round RT-PCR was run on the TCR CDR3. TCRdb re-derived calls from the multiplex PCR reads in MiXCR, one entry per CDR3 protein. The sample holds some 800,000 distinct CDR3 sequences; roughly 40% are singletons and the top ten take 8% to 9%. This clonotype was picked up many times. Its matching antigen is unknown.

Sample: blood. The chain links TRBV9 to TRBJ2-2; D is unclear. The source is a man younger than 30 with Graves' hyperthyroidism. The CDR3 DNA reads as TGTGCCAGCAGCGGTAGAATCACCTTTAACACCGGGGAGCTGTTTTTT. Protein sequence: CASSGRITFNTGELFF.